A single sample is the source of the 30 T cell receptor beta chains below, sequenced in a study of T cell responses to AZD1222 COVID-19 vaccine. The assay was immunoSEQ multiplex PCR, and TCRdb's table has in-frame clones only and misses some. The sample yields about 140,000 clones, about 92% seen once. This material consisted of peripheral blood, taken on day 0 of AZD1222 vaccination. These receptor sequences come from an adult in good health.

V usage is TRBV4-3 and J usage is TRBJ1-2; D remains ambiguous. Between the trimmed V and J ends, which lost 0 bases and 2 bases, there was a span of 13 bases. The CDR3 covers 16 residues. CDR1 is LGHNA, CDR2 YSLEER, per germline. The CDR3 is CASSQDLGEGNYGYTF. In DNA, the CDR3 is TGCGCCAGCAGCCAAGATCTTGGGGAGGGAAACTATGGCTACACCTTC.

The V call is TRBV10-3, the J call TRBJ2-7; 11 bases line up with TRBD2. The CDR3 extends over 15 amino acids. The V and J ends lost 10 bases and 2 bases, in that order; junction bases with no gene match: 10. CDR1 is ENHRY, CDR2 SYGVKD, per germline. The CDR3 coding sequence is TGTGCCACTATCGACCTAGCGGGAGGCGCCTACGAGCAGTACTTC. It specifies CATIDLAGGAYEQYF.

The chain combines TRBV7-9 with TRBJ2-7, with D possibly TRBD2 on 7 matching bases. V lost 5 bases and J 6 bases, leaving 20 bases between the germline ends. The CDR3 contains 15 residues. Per the germline V gene, CDR1 is SEHNR and CDR2 is FQNEAQ (reference sequence). The CDR3 DNA reads TGTGCCAGCAGCCCGACCACCGGGGGGCCGGTCGAGCAGTACTTC. Amino acid sequence: CASSPTTGGPVEQYF.

This sequence joins TRBV9 and TRBJ2-7, with D possibly being TRBD2 (5 bases). V gave up 0 bases and J gave up 2 bases, with 15 bases separating them. The CDR3 sequence is 16 residues long. Germline loops: CDR1 SGDLS, CDR2 YYNGEE. CDR3 DNA: TGTGCCAGCAGCGTAGCTAGAGGGCTACCCGCCTACGAGCAGTACTTC. It yields the protein CASSVARGLPAYEQYF. Together with reference TRBV9 and TRBJ2-7, the CDR3 gives the full variable domain: DSGVTQTPKHLITATGQRVTLRCSPRSGDLSVYWYQQSLDQGLQFLIQYYNGEERAKGNILERFSAQQFPDLHSELNLSSLELGDSALYFCASSVARGLPAYEQYFGPGTRLTVT.

V is TRBV6-2 or TRBV6-3 and J is TRBJ2-7, with D perhaps TRBD1 (5 bases). Germline-derived CDR1 and CDR2 are MNHEY and SVGEGT. Trimming took 2 bases from V and 3 from J, leaving 14 bases between them. The CDR3 is 15 residues long. The CDR3 protein is CASSYKGDRHYEQYF. The CDR3 nucleotides read TGTGCCAGCAGTTACAAGGGTGACAGACACTACGAGCAGTACTTC.

The chain carries TRBV5-1 and TRBJ1-3, with 9 bases identical to TRBD1. This CDR3 has 15 amino acids. Unmatched junction bases numbered 6, after V lost 6 bases and J lost 2 bases. From germline, CDR1 is SGHRS and CDR2 YFSETQ. The CDR3 loop reads CASKENRGPGNTIYF. CDR3 DNA sequence: TGCGCCAGCAAGGAAAACAGGGGGCCTGGAAACACCATATATTTT.

The chain has TRBV29-1 and TRBJ1-2; D is possibly TRBD1 (6 bases). Germline assignment: CDR1 SQVTM and CDR2 ANQGSEA. The CDR3 extends over 11 amino acids. V lost 6 bases and J lost 5, with 10 bases in between. DNA of the CDR3: TGCAGCGTCTTGGACAGTTATGGCTACACCTTC. Translated, it gives CSVLDSYGYTF.

The CDR3 protein is CASSRVGSYNEQFF. As DNA, the CDR3 is TGTGCCAGCAGCAGGGTGGGCTCCTACAATGAGCAGTTCTTC. J is TRBJ2-1 and V is TRBV6-5; perhaps TRBD1 as D (5 bases). CDR3 size: 14 residues. V shed 6 bases and J shed 0 bases, with 9 bases lying between them. The germline gives CDR1 MNHEY, CDR2 SVGAGI.

As to this clone: Other DNA sequences of this sample code for an identical CDR3. The chain is built from TRBV7-9 and TRBJ2-7; D is unclear. This CDR3 contains 12 residues. The V gene lost 1 base and the J gene lost 3 bases, with 4 bases spanning the gap. CDR1 and CDR2 from the germline V gene are SEHNR and FQNEAQ (reference sequence). The chain's CDR3 is CASSLVSYEQYF. The CDR3 region has the DNA TGTGCCAGCAGCTTAGTCAGCTACGAGCAGTACTTC. The full variable domain, completed using reference TRBV7-9 and TRBJ2-7, is DTGVSQNPRHKITKRGQNVTFRCDPISEHNRLYWYRQTLGQGPEFLTYFQNEAQLEKSRLLSDRFSAERPKGSFSTLEIQRTEQGDSAMYLCASSLVSYEQYFGPGTRLTVT.

This chain uses TRBV6-5 with TRBJ2-2; D might be TRBD1 or TRBD2, each matching 5 bases. Germline lookup yields CDR1 MNHEY and CDR2 SVGAGI. CDR3 size: 15 residues. With 5 bases removed from V and 4 bases from J, the gap between germline ends came to 14 bases. The CDR3 bases are TGTGCCAGCAGTAGTAGTCGGGGCACCACCGGGGAGCTGTTTTTT. Encoded protein: CASSSSRGTTGELFF.

V usage is TRBV7-2 and J usage is TRBJ2-7, with 7 nucleotides matching TRBD1. Per germline, CDR1 SGHTA and CDR2 FQGNSA. This CDR3 is built from 14 residues. V lost 6 bases, J lost 5 bases, and 10 bases stayed unmatched. In DNA, the CDR3 is TGTGCCAGCAGAGTTGTATGGGACAGCCACGAGCAGTACTTC. It translates to CASRVVWDSHEQYF.

The CDR3 DNA reads as TGTGCCAGCAGCTTAGCGAGGCGGTGGGGGGAGCGGGGGAGACATTCACCCCTCCACTTT. It yields the protein CASSLARRWGERGRHSPLHF. J is TRBJ1-6 and V is TRBV7-2; D may be TRBD1 (5 bases). The length of the CDR3 is 20 residues. V lost 0 bases to trimming and J lost 8 bases, with 26 bases between them. CDR1 is SGHTA, CDR2 FQGNSA, per germline.

V is TRBV18 and J is TRBJ2-5, with a weak D call TRBD1 (7 bases). V was cut by 3 bases and J by 5 bases, with 16 bases left in between. CDR3 size: 15 residues. The V gene's germline CDR1 is KGHSH and CDR2 LQKENI. The CDR3 coding sequence is TGTGCCAGCTCACCCCTAGCTTCAGGGGGGGAGACCCAGTACTTC. The encoded protein is CASSPLASGGETQYF. Looking up the rest from reference TRBV18 and TRBJ2-5 gives the full variable domain: NAGVMQNPRHLVRRRGQEARLRCSPMKGHSHVYWYRQLPEEGLKFMVYLQKENIIDESGMPKERFSAEFPKEGPSILRIQQVVRGDSAAYFCASSPLASGGETQYFGPGTRLLVL.

The rearrangement joins TRBV5-1 to TRBJ1-5; a possible D gene is TRBD1 (6 bases). Trimming took 0 bases from V and 7 from J, leaving 14 bases between them. Germline-derived CDR1 and CDR2 are SGHRS and YFSETQ. The CDR3 runs 15 residues. In DNA form, the CDR3 reads TGCGCCAGCAGCTTGGAGGGGGGCGCACAGCAGCCCCAGCATTTT. Its translation is CASSLEGGAQQPQHF.

The chain couples TRBV9 to TRBJ2-1, with D possibly matching TRBD1 (6 bases). The V end was cut by 4 bases, the J end by 5 bases, with 16 bases between. Germline-derived CDR1 and CDR2 are SGDLS and YYNGEE. This CDR3 spans 15 amino acids. This CDR3 reads CASSPYVGTHNEQFF. CDR3 sequence (DNA): TGTGCCAGCAGCCCCTACGTCGGGACACACAATGAGCAGTTCTTC.

The chain employs TRBV4-3 and TRBJ1-6; D unclear. Germline V lookup: CDR1 LGHNA, CDR2 YSLEER. The CDR3 sequence is 17 residues long. Trimming stripped 0 bases from V and 0 bases from J, with 9 bases between. CDR3 region: CASSQDHLSSYNSPLHF. In DNA form, the CDR3 reads TGCGCCAGCAGCCAAGACCATCTTAGCTCCTATAATTCACCCCTCCACTTT.

The chain employs TRBV11-2 and TRBJ1-1; 8 nucleotides align to TRBD1. V gave up 7 bases and J gave up 3 bases; unmatched junction bases: 7. Germline V gives CDR1 SGHAT, CDR2 FQNNGV. The CDR3 runs 14 residues. Here the CDR3 reads CASTVDRGYTEAFF. The CDR3 nucleotides are TGTGCCAGCACCGTTGACAGGGGATACACTGAAGCTTTCTTT.

The chain has TRBV3-1 (or the pseudogene TRBV3-2) and TRBJ2-1; 13 positions match TRBD2. With 6 bases clipped from V and 9 bases from J, the junction kept 11 bases outside the gene matches. The germline V gene encodes CDR1 LGHDT and CDR2 YNNKEL (reference sequence). There are 16 residues in the CDR3. CDR3 loop: CASRGSGLAGECEQFF. The CDR3, as DNA: TGTGCCAGCAGGGGTTCAGGACTAGCGGGAGAGTGTGAGCAGTTCTTC.

The chain carries TRBV9 and TRBJ2-2, with TRBD2 as a possible D gene (5 bases). CDR3 length equals 15 residues. CDR1 and CDR2 from the germline V gene are SGDLS and YYNGEE. The ends were cut back, 4 bases at V and 1 base at J, with 11 bases in the middle. The CDR3 reads CASSPRTGNTGELFF. The CDR3, as DNA: TGTGCCAGCAGCCCCCGGACTGGGAACACCGGGGAGCTGTTTTTT.

The J gene is TRBJ2-7, the V gene TRBV10-3; TRBD2 aligns across 11 bases. The CDR3 has 14 amino acids. Looked up from germline, CDR1 is ENHRY and CDR2 is SYGVKD. V trimming: 7 bases; J trimming: 11 bases; junction bases outside the gene matches: 13. The CDR3 nucleotides read TGTGCCATCAAAATGGGGCTAGCGGGAGGCGTGAAGTACTTC. Its translation: CAIKMGLAGGVKYF.

The chain carries TRBV27 and TRBJ2-7; tentative D call: TRBD1 (5 bases). This CDR3 is 13 amino acids long. Germline CDR1 MNHEY, CDR2 SMNVEV (reference sequence). V was cut by 10 bases and J by 0 bases, with 13 bases left in between. CDR3 sequence: CATTRTPSYEQYF. The CDR3 DNA sequence: TGTGCCACTACTCGGACACCCTCCTACGAGCAGTACTTC.

This clone was detected only once. The gene calls are TRBV9 and TRBJ2-7, with D possibly being TRBD2 (6 bases). This CDR3 has 14 amino acids. The germline V gene encodes CDR1 SGDLS and CDR2 YYNGEE. Trimming removed 0 bases from V and 6 bases from J, with 13 bases in between. In nucleotides, the CDR3 is TGTGCCAGCAGCGTAGGCGGGATCTCCCGCGAGCAGTACTTC. As protein: CASSVGGISREQYF.

The chain uses TRBV11-2 and TRBJ1-4, with TRBD1 as a possible D gene (5 bases). The CDR3 extends over 15 amino acids. The ends were cut back, 4 bases at V and 5 bases at J, with 14 bases in the middle. CDR1 SGHAT and CDR2 FQNNGV come from the germline V gene. The CDR3 loop is CASSWGRQKNEKLFF. The CDR3 DNA is TGTGCCAGCAGCTGGGGTCGACAGAAGAATGAAAAACTGTTTTTT.

The rearrangement links TRBV4-1 to TRBJ1-5, with D possibly being TRBD1 (5 bases). Germline V gene sequence: CDR1 MGHRA, CDR2 YSYEKL. The V end lost 2 bases, the J end lost 2 bases, and 16 bases lay between the germline ends. The CDR3 consists of 17 residues. The CDR3 nucleotides are TGCGCCAGCAGCCAATGGATTGGGGGTTCGGGCAATCAGCCCCAGCATTTT. It is translated as CASSQWIGGSGNQPQHF.

CDR3 bases: TGTGCCAGCAGCCCGCCTCCGGGACAGGGTGGGTACACCTTC. Encoded protein: CASSPPPGQGGYTF. The chain joins TRBV7-9 to TRBJ1-2, with TRBD1 matching 9 bases. The V and J ends lost 5 bases and 11 bases, in that order; junction bases with no gene match: 12. Germline CDR1 and CDR2: SEHNR and FQNEAQ (reference sequence). The CDR3 loop spans 14 amino acids.

The CDR3, as DNA: TGCGCCAGCAGCTCTGAGACAGGGAGTAACACTGAAGCTTTCTTT. It translates to CASSSETGSNTEAFF. The chain recombines TRBV5-1 with TRBJ1-1; TRBD1 aligns across 7 bases. CDR1 and CDR2 (germline): SGHRS, YFSETQ. V was clipped by 3 bases and J by 2 bases; unmatched bases: 7. CDR3 length: 15 residues.

The chain carries TRBV16 and TRBJ2-1; D unclear. CDR1 and CDR2 from the germline V gene are KGHSY and FQNENV. CDR3 size: 15 residues. The ends were cut back, 2 bases at V and 3 bases at J, with 11 bases in the middle. CDR3 sequence: CASSQGEAGYNEQFF. DNA for the CDR3: TGTGCCAGCAGCCAAGGGGAAGCAGGCTACAATGAGCAGTTCTTC.

Here the CDR3 DNA reads TGTGCCAGCAGTTTAAGTGAAAAACTGTTTTTT. Translation: CASSLSEKLFF. The V call is TRBV28, the J call TRBJ1-4; no clear D. Germline values: CDR1 MDHEN, CDR2 SYDVKM. There are 11 residues in the CDR3. Trimming took off 2 bases at V and 7 bases at J, with 2 bases between the two ends.

The chain employs TRBV12-3 or TRBV12-4 and TRBJ1-5; D possibly corresponds to TRBD1 (6 bases). The CDR3 covers 12 residues. V lost 7 bases and J lost 6, with 10 bases in between. CDR3 residues: CASTWGAQPQHF. As DNA, the CDR3 is TGTGCCAGCACCTGGGGGGCTCAGCCCCAGCATTTT.

The gene calls are TRBV18 and TRBJ2-7, with D possibly being TRBD2 (6 bases). V lost 8 bases to trimming and J lost 0 bases, with 17 bases between them. Germline assignment: CDR1 KGHSH and CDR2 LQKENI. The CDR3 loop spans 15 amino acids. CDR3 sequence reads: CASHAAGSGSYEQYF. CDR3 nucleotides: TGTGCCAGCCACGCGGCGGGGTCTGGCTCCTACGAGCAGTACTTC.